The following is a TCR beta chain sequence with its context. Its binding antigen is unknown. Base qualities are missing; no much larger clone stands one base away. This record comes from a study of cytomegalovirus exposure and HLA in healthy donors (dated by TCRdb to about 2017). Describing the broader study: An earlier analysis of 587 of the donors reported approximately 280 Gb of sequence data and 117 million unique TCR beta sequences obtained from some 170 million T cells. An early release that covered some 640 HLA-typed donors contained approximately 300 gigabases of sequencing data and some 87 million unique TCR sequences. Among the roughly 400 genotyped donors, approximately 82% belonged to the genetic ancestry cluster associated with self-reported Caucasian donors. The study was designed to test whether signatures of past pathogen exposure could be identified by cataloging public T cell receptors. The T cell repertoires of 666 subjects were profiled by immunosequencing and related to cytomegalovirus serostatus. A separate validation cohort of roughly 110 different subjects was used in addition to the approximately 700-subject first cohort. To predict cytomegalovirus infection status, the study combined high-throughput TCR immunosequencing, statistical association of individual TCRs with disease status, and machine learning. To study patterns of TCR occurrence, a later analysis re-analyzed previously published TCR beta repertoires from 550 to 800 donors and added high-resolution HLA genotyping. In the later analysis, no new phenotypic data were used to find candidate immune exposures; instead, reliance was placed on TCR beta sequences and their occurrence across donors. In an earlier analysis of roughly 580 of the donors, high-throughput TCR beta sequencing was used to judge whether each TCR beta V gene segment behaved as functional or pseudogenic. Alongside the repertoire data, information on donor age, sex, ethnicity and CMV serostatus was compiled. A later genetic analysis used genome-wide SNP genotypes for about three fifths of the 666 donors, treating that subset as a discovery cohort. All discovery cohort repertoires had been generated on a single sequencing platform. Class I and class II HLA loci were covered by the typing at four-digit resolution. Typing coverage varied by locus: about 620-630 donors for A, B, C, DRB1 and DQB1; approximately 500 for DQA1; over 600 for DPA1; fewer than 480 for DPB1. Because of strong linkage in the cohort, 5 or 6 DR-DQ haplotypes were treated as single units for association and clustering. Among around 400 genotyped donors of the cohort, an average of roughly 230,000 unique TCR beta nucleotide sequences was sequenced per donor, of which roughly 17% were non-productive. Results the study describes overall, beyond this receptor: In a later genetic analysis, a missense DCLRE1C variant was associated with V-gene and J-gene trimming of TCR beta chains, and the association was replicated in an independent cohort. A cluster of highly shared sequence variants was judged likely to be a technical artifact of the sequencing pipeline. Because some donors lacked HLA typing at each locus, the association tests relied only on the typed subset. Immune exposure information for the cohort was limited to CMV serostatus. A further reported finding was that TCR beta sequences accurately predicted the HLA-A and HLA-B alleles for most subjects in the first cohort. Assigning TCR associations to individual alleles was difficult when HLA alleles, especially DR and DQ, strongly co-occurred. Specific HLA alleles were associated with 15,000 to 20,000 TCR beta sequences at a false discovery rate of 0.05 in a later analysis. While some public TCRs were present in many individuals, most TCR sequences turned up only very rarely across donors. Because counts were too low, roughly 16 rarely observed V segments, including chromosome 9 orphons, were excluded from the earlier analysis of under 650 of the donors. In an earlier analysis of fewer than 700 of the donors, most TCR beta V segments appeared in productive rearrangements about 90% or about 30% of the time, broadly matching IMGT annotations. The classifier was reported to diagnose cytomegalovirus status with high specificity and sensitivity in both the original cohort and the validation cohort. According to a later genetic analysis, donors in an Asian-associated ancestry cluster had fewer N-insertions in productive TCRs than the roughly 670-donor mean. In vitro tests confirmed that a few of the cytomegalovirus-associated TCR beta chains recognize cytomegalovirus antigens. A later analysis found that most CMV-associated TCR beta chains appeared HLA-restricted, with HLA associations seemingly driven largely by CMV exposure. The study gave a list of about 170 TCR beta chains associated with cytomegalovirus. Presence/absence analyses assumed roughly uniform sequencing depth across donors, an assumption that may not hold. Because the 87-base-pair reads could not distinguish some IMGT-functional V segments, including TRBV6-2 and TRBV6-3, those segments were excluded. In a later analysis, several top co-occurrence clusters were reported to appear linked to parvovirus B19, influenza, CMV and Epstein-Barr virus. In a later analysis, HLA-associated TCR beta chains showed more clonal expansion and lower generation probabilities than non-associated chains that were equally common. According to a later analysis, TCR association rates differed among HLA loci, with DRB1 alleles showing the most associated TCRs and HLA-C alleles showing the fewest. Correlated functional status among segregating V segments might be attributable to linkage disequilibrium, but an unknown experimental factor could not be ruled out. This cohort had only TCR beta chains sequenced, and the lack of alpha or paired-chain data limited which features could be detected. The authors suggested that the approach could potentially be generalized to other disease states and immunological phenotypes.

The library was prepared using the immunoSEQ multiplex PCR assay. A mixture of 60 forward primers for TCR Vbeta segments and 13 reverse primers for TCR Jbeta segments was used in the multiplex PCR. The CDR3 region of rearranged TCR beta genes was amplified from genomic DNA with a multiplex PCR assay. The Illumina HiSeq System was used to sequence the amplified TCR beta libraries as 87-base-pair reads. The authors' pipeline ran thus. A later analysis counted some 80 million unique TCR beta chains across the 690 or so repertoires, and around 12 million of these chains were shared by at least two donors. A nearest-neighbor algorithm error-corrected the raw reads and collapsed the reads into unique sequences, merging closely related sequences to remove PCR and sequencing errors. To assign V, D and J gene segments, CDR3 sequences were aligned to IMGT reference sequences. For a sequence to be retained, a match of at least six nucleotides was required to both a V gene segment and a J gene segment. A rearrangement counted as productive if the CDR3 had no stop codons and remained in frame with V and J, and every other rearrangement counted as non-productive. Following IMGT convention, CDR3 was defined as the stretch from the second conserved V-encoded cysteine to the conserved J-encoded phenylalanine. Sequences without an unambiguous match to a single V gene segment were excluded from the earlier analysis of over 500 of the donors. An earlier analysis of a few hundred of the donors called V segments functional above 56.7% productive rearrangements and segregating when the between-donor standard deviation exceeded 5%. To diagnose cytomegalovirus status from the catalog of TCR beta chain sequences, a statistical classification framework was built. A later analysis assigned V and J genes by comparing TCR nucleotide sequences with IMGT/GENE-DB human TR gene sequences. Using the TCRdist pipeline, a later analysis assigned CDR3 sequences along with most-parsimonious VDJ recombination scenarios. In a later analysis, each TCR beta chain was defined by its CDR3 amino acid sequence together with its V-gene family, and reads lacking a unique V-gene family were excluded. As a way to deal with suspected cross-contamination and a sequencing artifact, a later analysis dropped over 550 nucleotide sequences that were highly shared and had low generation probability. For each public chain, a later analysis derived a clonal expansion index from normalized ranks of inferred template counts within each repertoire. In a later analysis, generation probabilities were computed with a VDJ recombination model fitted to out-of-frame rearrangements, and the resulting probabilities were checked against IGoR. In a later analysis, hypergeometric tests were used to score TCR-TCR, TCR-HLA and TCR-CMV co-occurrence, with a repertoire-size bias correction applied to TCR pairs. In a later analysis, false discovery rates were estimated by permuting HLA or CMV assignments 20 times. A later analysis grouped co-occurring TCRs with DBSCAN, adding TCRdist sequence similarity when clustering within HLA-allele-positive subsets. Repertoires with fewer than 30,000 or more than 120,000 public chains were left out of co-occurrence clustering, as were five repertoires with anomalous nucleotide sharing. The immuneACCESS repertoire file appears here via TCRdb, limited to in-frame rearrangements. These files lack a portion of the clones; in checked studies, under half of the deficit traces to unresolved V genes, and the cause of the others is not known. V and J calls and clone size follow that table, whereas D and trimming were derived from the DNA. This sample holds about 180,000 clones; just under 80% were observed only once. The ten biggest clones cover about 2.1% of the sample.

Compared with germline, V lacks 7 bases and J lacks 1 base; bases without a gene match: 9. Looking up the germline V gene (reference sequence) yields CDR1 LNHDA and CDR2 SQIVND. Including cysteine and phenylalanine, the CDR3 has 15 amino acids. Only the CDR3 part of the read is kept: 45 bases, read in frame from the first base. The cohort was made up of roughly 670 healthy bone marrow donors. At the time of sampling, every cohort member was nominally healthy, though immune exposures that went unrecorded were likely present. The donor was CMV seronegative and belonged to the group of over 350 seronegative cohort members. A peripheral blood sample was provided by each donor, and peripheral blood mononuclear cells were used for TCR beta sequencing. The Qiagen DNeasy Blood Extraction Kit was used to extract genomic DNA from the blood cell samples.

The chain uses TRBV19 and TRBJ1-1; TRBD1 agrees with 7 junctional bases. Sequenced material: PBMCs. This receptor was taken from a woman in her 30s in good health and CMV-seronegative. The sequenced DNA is TGTGCCAGTACCCTTCCGGACAGGCCGAACACTGAAGCTTTCTTT. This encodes CASTLPDRPNTEAFF.